A single sample gave rise to the 11 T cell receptor beta chains below, sequenced in a study of regulatory T cells in long-lasting Graves disease. Time point denoted: newly diagnosed GD, antithyroid drugs for less than 3 months. Generation of the TCR library employed RNA extracted from PBMCs. With iRepertoire HTBI primers and Arm-PCR of CDR3 regions, TCR beta libraries were built. TCRdb processed the multiplex PCR reads anew with MiXCR; each CDR3 protein has one entry. Of about 430,000 distinct CDR3 sequences listed, 15% are singletons. This sample also belongs to another study, concerning T cells in Graves' hyperthyroidism and ophthalmopathy.

This sample comprised peripheral blood mononuclear cells (PBMCs), obtained at new diagnosis, from a patient treated with antithyroid drugs. The receptors derive from a woman in her thirties or forties with Graves disease.

This clonotype has ten or more counts. This chain joins TRBV27 and TRBJ1-1, with 11 bases that match TRBD1. CDR1 is MNHEY and CDR2 is SMNVEV in the germline V gene (reference sequence). There are 17 residues in the CDR3. V shed 6 bases and J 4 bases; nucleotides not matched to a gene: 13. The CDR3 region has the DNA TGTGCCAGCAGCCCTCGCCGGGACAGGGGGTTGCGCACTGAAGCTTTCTTT. The encoded protein is CASSPRRDRGLRTEAFF.

This clonotype was recorded many times. The chain has TRBV30 and TRBJ2-7; possible D gene TRBD2, 5 bases. The CDR3 length is 12 residues. V lost 2 bases to trimming and J lost 3 bases, with 8 bases between them. Germline V gene lookup returns CDR1 GTSNPN and CDR2 SVGIG (reference sequence). The CDR3 reads CAWSSAGYEQYF. The CDR3 coding sequence is TGTGCCTGGAGTTCTGCGGGCTACGAGCAGTACTTC.

This chain uses TRBV27 with TRBJ1-6; D is ambiguous. The germline V gene has CDR1 MNHEY and CDR2 SMNVEV (reference sequence). The ends were cut back, 2 bases at V and 2 bases at J, with 7 bases in the middle. This CDR3 region has 15 residues. In DNA, the CDR3 is TGTGCCAGCAGTTTACCGGCCCCCTATAATTCACCCCTCCACTTT. Translation gives CASSLPAPYNSPLHF.

The V and J genes are TRBV3-1 and TRBJ2-5, with TRBD1 identical over 7 bases. This CDR3 region has 13 residues. CDR1 is LGHDT and CDR2 is YNNKEL in the germline V gene (reference sequence). J gave up 1 base and V 8 bases, and 4 bases lay outside the gene matches. The CDR3 nucleotides are TGTGCCAGCGCCAGGGGGATCCAAGAGACCCAGTACTTC. Translated, it gives CASARGIQETQYF.

There are many counts of this clonotype. V usage is TRBV12-3 or TRBV12-4 and J usage is TRBJ2-7; 12 nucleotides agree with TRBD2. J was trimmed by 1 base and V by 10 bases; bases with no gene match: 2. This CDR3 contains 13 residues. Here the CDR3 reads CATGLAGSYEQYF. In nucleotides, the CDR3 is TGTGCCACAGGACTAGCGGGGTCCTACGAGCAGTACTTC.

This clonotype was found many times. This chain joins TRBV7-2 and TRBJ2-2, with 8 positions matching TRBD1. The CDR3 has 14 amino acids. J lost 7 bases, V lost 2 bases, and 3 bases had no gene match. Germline loops: CDR1 SGHTA, CDR2 FQGNSA. CDR3: CASSLQGASGELFF. CDR3 DNA: TGTGCCAGCAGCTTACAGGGGGCAAGCGGGGAGCTGTTTTTT.

This clonotype was recorded many times. At one end, the junction sequence differs from germline, possibly due to a read error. The J gene is TRBJ2-3, the V gene TRBV7-7; D uncertain. The V gene's germline CDR1 is SSHAT and CDR2 FNYEAQ (reference sequence). This CDR3 comprises 14 residues. The CDR3 sequence: CASSERTSTDTQYF. The CDR3 DNA is TGTGCTAGCAGCGAGAGAACTAGCACAGATACGCAGTATTTT.

This clonotype appeared a single time. This may be a read error, as it is one base from a much larger clone. The rearrangement links TRBV5-1 to TRBJ1-2; 12 bases map to TRBD1. In germline, CDR1 is SGHRS, CDR2 YFSETQ. CDR3 length equals 16 residues. The CDR3 here is CAGSLTPGQGAGGYTF. The CDR3 coding sequence is TGCGCCGGCAGCCTGACTCCGGGACAGGGGGCAGGTGGCTACACCTTC. Full variable domain (outside the CDR3, taken from reference TRBV5-1 and TRBJ1-2): KAGVTQTPRYLIKTRGQQVTLSCSPISGHRSVSWYQQTPGQGLQFLFEYFSETQRNKGNFPGRFSGRQFSNSRSEMNVSTLELGDSALYLCAGSLTPGQGAGGYTFGSGTRLTVV.

This clonotype was observed many times. The rearrangement joins TRBV12-3 or TRBV12-4 to TRBJ1-1; tentative D call: TRBD1 (5 bases). The CDR3 has 15 residues. V was cut by 5 bases and J by 3 bases, with 16 bases left in between. The CDR3 nucleotides are TGTGCCAGCAGTCCACCGAGGGGCATGGACACTGAAGCTTTCTTT. This gives the protein CASSPPRGMDTEAFF.

This clonotype was recorded at least ten times. The chain has TRBV7-9 and TRBJ2-5, with D uncertain. Germline V gene data show CDR1 as SEHNR and CDR2 as FQNEAQ (reference sequence). This CDR3 is 13 amino acids long. Trimming cost V 3 bases and J 1 base, with 6 bases left between them. The CDR3 spells CASSFEVQETQYF. CDR3 DNA: TGTGCCAGCAGCTTTGAGGTCCAAGAGACCCAGTACTTC.

This clonotype has a handful of counts. A much larger clone lies one base from this, so it may be a read error. The V and J genes are TRBV10-3 and TRBJ1-2, with a tentative D call TRBD1 (5 bases). This CDR3 is 13 amino acids long. The V gene's germline CDR1 is ENHRY and CDR2 SYGVKD. The CDR3 DNA reads TGTACCATCAGTCAGGGATTAAGCTATGGCTACACCTTC. It yields the protein CTISQGLSYGYTF.